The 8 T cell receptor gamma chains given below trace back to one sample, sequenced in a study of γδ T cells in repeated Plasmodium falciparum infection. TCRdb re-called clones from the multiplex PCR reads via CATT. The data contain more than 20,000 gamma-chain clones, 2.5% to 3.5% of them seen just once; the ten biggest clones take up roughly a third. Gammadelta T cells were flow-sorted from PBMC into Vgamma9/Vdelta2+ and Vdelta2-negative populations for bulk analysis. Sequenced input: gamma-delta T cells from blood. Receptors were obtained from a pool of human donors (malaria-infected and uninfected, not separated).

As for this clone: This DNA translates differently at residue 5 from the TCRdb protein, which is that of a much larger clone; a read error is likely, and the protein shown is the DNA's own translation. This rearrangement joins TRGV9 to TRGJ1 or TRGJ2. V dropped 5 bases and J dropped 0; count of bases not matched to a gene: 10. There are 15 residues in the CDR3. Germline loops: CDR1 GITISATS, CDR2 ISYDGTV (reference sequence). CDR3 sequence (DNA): TGTGCCTTGTGGGGGGTCTCCAGGAATTATTATAAGAAACTCTTT. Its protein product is CALWGVSRNYYKKLF.

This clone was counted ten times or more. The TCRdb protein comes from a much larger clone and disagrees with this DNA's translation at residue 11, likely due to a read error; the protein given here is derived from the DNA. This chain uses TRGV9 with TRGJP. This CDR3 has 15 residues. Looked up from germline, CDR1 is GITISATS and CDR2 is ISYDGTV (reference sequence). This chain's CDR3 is CALWELKLGKRIKVF. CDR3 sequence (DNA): TGTGCCTTGTGGGAGTTAAAGTTGGGCAAAAGAATCAAGGTATTT.

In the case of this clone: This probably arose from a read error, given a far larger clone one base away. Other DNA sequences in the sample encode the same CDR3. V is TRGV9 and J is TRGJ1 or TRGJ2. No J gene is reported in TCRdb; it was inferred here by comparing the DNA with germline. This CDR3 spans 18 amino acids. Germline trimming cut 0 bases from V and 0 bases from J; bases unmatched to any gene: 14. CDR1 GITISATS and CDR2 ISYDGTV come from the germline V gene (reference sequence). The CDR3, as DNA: TGTGCCTTGTGGGAGGTGCACTACGGACTAGGGAATTATTATAAGAAACTCTTT. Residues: CALWEVHYGLGNYYKKLF.

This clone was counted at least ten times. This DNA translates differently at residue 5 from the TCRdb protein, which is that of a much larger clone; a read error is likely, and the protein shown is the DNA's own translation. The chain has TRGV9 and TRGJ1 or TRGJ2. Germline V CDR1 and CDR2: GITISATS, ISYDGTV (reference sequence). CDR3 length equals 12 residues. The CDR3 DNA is TGTGCCTTGTGGGGGGTGCGGGGTAAGAAACTCTTT. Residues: CALWGVRGKKLF.

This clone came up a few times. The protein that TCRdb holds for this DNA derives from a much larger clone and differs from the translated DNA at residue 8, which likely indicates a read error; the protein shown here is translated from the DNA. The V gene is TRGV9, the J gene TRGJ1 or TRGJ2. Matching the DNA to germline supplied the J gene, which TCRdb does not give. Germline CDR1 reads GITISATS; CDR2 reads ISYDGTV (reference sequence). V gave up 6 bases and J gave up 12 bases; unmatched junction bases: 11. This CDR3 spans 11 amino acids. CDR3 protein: CALWLPCRKLF. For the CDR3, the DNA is TGTGCCTTGTGGCTCCCGTGCAGGAAACTCTTT.

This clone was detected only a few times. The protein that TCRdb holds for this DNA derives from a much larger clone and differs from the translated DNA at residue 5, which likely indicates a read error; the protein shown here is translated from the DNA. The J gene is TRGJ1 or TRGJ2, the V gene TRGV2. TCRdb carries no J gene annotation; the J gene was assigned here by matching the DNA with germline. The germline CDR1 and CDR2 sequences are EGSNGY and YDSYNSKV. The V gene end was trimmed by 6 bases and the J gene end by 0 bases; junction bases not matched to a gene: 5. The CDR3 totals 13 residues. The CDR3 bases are TGTGCCACCTGGCCATCGAATTATTATAAGAAACTCTTT. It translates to CATWPSNYYKKLF.

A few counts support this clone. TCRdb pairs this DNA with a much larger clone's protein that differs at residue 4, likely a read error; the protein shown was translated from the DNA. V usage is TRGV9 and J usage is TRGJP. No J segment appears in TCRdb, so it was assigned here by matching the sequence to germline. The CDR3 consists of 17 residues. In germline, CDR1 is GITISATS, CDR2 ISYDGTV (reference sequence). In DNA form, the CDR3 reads TGTGCCTTGAGGGAGGGACGGCAAGAGTTGGGCAAAAAAATCAAGGTATTT. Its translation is CALREGRQELGKKIKVF.

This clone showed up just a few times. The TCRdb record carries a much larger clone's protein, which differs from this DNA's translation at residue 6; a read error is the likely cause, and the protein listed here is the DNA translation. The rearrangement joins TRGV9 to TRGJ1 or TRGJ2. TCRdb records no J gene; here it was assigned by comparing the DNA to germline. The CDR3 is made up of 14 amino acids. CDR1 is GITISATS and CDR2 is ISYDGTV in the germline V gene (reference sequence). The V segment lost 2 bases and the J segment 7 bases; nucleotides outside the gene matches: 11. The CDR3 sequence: CALWEAGWAYKKLF. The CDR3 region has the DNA TGTGCCTTGTGGGAGGCGGGATGGGCCTATAAGAAACTCTTT.